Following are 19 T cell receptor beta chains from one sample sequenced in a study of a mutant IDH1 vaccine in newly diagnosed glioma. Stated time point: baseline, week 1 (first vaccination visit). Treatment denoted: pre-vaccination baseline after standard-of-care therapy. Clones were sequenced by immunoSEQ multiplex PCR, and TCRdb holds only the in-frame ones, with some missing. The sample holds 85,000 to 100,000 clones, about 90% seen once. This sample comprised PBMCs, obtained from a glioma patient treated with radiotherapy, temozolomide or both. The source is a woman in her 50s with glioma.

The CDR3 nucleotides are TGTGCCAGCAGCCAAGTACGACGGGGATTCGCGAACACCGGGGAGCTGTTTTTT. It is translated as CASSQVRRGFANTGELFF. The rearrangement joins TRBV7-8 to TRBJ2-2, with D possibly matching TRBD2 (5 bases). The ends were cut back, 5 bases at V and 0 bases at J, with 19 bases in the middle. Germline-derived CDR1 and CDR2 are SGHVS and FQNEAQ. The CDR3 covers 18 residues.

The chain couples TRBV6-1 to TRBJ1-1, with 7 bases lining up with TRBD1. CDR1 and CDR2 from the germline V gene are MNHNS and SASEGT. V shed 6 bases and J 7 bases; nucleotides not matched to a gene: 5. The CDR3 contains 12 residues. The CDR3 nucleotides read TGTGCCAGCAGCAGCCAGGGGGTTGAAGCTTTCTTT. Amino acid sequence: CASSSQGVEAFF.

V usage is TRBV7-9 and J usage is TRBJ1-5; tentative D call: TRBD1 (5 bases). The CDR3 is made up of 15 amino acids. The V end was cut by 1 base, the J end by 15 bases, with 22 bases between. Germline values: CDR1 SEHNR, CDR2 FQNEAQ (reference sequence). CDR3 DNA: TGTGCCAGCAGCTTAGGTCAGGGTCCACAGCGGAGTTGGCATTTT. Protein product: CASSLGQGPQRSWHF.

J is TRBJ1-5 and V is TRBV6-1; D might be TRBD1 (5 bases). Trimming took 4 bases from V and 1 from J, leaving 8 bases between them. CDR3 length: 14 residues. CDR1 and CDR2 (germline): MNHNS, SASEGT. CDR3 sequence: CASSGGESNQPQHF. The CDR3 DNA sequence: TGTGCCAGCAGTGGGGGCGAGAGCAATCAGCCCCAGCATTTT.

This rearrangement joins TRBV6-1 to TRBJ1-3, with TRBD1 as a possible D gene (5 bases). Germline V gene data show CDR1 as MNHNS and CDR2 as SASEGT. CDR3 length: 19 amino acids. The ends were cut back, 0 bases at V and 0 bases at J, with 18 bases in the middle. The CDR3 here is CASSEARGRQLNSGNTIYF. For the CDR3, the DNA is TGTGCCAGCAGTGAAGCGCGCGGGCGACAGTTGAACTCTGGAAACACCATATATTTT.

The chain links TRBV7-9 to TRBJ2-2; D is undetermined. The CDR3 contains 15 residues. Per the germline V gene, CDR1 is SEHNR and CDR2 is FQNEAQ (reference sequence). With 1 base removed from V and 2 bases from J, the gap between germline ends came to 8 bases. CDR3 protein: CASSLGRANTGELFF. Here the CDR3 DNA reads TGTGCCAGCAGCTTAGGTCGCGCTAACACCGGGGAGCTGTTTTTT. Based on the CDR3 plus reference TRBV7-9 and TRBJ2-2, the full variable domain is DTGVSQNPRHKITKRGQNVTFRCDPISEHNRLYWYRQTLGQGPEFLTYFQNEAQLEKSRLLSDRFSAERPKGSFSTLEIQRTEQGDSAMYLCASSLGRANTGELFFGEGSRLTVL.

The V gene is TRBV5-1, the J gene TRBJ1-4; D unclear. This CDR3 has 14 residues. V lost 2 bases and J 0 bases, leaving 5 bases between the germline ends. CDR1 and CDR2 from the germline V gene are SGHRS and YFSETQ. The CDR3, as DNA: TGCGCCAGCAGCTTAAGCTCAACTAATGAAAAACTGTTTTTT. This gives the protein CASSLSSTNEKLFF.

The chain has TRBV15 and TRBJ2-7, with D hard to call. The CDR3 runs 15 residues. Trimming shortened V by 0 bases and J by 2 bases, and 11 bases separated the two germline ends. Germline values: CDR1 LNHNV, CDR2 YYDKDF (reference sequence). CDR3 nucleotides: TGTGCCACCAGCAGAGATCCGGCAGGTACCTACGAGCAGTACTTC. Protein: CATSRDPAGTYEQYF.

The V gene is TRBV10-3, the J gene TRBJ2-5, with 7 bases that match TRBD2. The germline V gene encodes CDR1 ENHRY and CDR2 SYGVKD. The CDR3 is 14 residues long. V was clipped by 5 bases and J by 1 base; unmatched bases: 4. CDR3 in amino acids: CAISRDYFQETQYF. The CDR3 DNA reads TGTGCCATCAGTAGGGACTACTTCCAAGAGACCCAGTACTTC.

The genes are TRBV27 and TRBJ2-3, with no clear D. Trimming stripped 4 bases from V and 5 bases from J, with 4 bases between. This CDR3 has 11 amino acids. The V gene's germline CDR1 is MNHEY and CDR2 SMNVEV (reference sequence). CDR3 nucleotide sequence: TGTGCCAGCAGTTCCGGAGATACGCAGTATTTT. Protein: CASSSGDTQYF.

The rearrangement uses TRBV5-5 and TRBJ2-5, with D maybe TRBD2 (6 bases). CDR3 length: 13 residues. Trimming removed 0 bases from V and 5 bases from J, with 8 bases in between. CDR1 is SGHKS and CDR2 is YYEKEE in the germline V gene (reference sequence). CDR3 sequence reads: CASSLEGRETQYF. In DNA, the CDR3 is TGTGCCAGCAGCTTGGAGGGGAGGGAGACCCAGTACTTC.

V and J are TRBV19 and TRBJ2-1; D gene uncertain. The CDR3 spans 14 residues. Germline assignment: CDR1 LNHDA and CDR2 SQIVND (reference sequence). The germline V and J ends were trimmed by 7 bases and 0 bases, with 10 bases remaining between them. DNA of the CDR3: TGTGCCAGTACGACTGAACCCTCCTACAATGAGCAGTTCTTC. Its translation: CASTTEPSYNEQFF.

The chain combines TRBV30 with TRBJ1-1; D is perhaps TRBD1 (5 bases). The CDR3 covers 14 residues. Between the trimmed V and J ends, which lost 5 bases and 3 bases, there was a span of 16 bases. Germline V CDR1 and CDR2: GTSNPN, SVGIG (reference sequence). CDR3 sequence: CAWAKKVGDTEAFF. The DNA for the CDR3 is TGTGCCTGGGCTAAGAAGGTGGGGGACACTGAAGCTTTCTTT.

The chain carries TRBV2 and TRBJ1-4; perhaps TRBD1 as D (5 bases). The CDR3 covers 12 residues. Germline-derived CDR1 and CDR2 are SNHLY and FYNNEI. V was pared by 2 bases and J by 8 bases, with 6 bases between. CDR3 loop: CASSEWGEKLFF. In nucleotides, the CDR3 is TGTGCCAGCAGTGAATGGGGGGAAAAACTGTTTTTT.

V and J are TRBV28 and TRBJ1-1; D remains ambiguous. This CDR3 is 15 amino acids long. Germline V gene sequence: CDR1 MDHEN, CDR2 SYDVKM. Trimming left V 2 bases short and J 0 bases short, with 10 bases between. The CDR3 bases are TGTGCCAGCAGTTTAATGGGCAGGATGAACACTGAAGCTTTCTTT. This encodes CASSLMGRMNTEAFF.

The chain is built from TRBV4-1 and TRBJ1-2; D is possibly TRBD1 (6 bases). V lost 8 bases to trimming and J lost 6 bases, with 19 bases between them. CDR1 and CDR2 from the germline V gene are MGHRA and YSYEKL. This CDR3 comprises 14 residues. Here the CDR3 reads CASSFGGARDGYTF. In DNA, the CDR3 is TGCGCCAGCTCCTTTGGGGGGGCGAGGGATGGCTACACCTTC.

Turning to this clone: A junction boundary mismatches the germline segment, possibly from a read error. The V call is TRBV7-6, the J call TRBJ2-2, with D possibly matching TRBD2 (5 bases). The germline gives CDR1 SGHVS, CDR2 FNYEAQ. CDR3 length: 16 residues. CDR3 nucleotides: TGTGCCAGCAGCTTAATGAGCGGAACGAACATCGGGGAGCTGTTTTTT. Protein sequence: CASSLMSGTNIGELFF.

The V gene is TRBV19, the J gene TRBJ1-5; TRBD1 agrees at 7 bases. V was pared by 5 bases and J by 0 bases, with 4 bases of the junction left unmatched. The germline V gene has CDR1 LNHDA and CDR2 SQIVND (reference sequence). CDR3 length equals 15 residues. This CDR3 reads CASSVGQTSNQPQHF. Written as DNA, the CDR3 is TGTGCCAGTAGTGTGGGACAGACTAGCAATCAGCCCCAGCATTTT.

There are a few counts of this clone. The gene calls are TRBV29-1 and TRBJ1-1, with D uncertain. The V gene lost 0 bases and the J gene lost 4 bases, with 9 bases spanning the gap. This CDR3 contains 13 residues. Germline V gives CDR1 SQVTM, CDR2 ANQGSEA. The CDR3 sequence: CSVEDPRFTEAFF. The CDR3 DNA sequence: TGCAGCGTTGAAGATCCGAGGTTCACTGAAGCTTTCTTT.